The 11 T cell receptor beta chains below come from one sample, sequenced in a study of blood T cell repertoires in COVID-19. Generated by immunoSEQ multiplex PCR, the TCRdb table keeps only in-frame clones and is missing some. The repertoire holds approximately 260,000 clones, around 80% seen once, with about 4% in the top ten. Source material: peripheral blood. The receptors shown here come from a woman aged 40 to 50 with active or convalescent COVID-19.

The V call is TRBV3-1 (or the pseudogene TRBV3-2), the J call TRBJ1-3; the D gene is possibly TRBD1 (5 bases). V was trimmed by 1 base and J by 4 bases, leaving 20 bases between them. This CDR3 spans 18 amino acids. Germline V gene data show CDR1 as LGHDT and CDR2 as YNNKEL (reference sequence). The chain's CDR3 is CASSQGLGGDLTGNTIYF. For the CDR3, the DNA is TGTGCCAGCAGCCAAGGCCTCGGGGGAGATTTGACGGGAAACACCATATATTTT.

The J gene is TRBJ1-1, the V gene TRBV19; 9 bases align to TRBD1. Germline V lookup: CDR1 LNHDA, CDR2 SQIVND (reference sequence). The CDR3 spans 13 residues. Trimming at V came to 8 bases and at J to 2 bases, leaving 3 bases not matched to a gene. Written as DNA, the CDR3 is TGTGCCAGTGTGGGACAGGGTAACACTGAAGCTTTCTTT. As protein: CASVGQGNTEAFF.

This chain joins TRBV5-4 and TRBJ1-2; 8 bases fit TRBD1. The CDR3 sequence is 15 residues long. The germline CDR1 and CDR2 sequences are SGHNT and YYREEE (reference sequence). With V trimmed by 3 bases and J by 6 bases, 10 bases remained unmatched. DNA for the CDR3: TGTGCCAGCAGCTCCCCCCCGAGACAGGGGAATGGCTACACCTTC. Translated, it gives CASSSPPRQGNGYTF.

The chain uses TRBV19 and TRBJ1-5; the D is unclear. V lost 6 bases and J lost 3, with 6 bases in between. The germline V gene has CDR1 LNHDA and CDR2 SQIVND (reference sequence). The CDR3 contains 12 residues. For the CDR3, the DNA is TGTGCCAGTAGCCCTCCCAATCAGCCCCAGCATTTT. Protein: CASSPPNQPQHF.

The rearrangement uses TRBV11-2 and TRBJ2-5; perhaps TRBD2 as D (6 bases). Germline V CDR1 and CDR2: SGHAT, FQNNGV. With 1 base removed from V and 7 bases from J, the gap between germline ends came to 10 bases. The CDR3 is 13 residues long. CDR3 in DNA: TGTGCCAGCAGCTTAGGCGGGGTAGGGACCCAGTACTTC. Residues: CASSLGGVGTQYF.

The gene calls are TRBV4-1 and TRBJ1-3, with 7 bases that match TRBD1. The V and J ends lost 2 bases and 0 bases, in that order; junction bases with no gene match: 10. From germline, CDR1 is MGHRA and CDR2 YSYEKL. This CDR3 has 18 amino acids. The CDR3 protein is CASSQRATGPGSGNTIYF. The CDR3 nucleotides are TGCGCCAGCAGCCAACGAGCGACAGGGCCCGGCTCTGGAAACACCATATATTTT.

This clone was detected only once. V gene TRBV6-5 combines with J gene TRBJ2-7, with TRBD1 identical over 9 bases. This CDR3 is built from 14 residues. Losses at the gene ends were 10 bases for V and 3 bases for J; bases not matched to a gene: 10. From germline, CDR1 is MNHEY and CDR2 SVGAGI. The CDR3 loop reads CATLTGGAGYEQYV. In nucleotides, the CDR3 is TGTGCCACCTTAACAGGGGGCGCGGGCTACGAGCAGTACGTC.

The V and J genes are TRBV6-5 and TRBJ1-4; 8 bases are shared with TRBD1. J lost 5 bases, V lost 4 bases, and 9 bases had no gene match. Germline V gives CDR1 MNHEY, CDR2 SVGAGI. The CDR3 length is 16 residues. CDR3 in amino acids: CASSLLRTGRNEKLFF. The DNA of the CDR3 is TGTGCCAGCAGTTTACTCCGGACAGGGCGGAATGAAAAACTGTTTTTT.

The table lists this clone with a few counts. The V gene is TRBV3-1 (or the pseudogene TRBV3-2), the J gene TRBJ1-6; 7 bases are shared with TRBD1. The CDR3 loop spans 14 amino acids. Unmatched junction bases numbered 4, after V lost 1 base and J lost 10 bases. From germline, CDR1 is LGHDT and CDR2 YNNKEL (reference sequence). This chain's CDR3 is CASSQGQGESPLHF. The CDR3 DNA is TGTGCCAGCAGCCAAGGGCAGGGGGAATCACCCCTCCACTTT.

This clone was counted once. The chain joins TRBV11-1 to TRBJ2-1; 9 bases map to TRBD1. Germline V gene data show CDR1 as SGHAT and CDR2 as FQDESV (reference sequence). The ends lost 2 bases at V and 5 bases at J; junction bases unmatched: 7. This CDR3 has 16 amino acids. This chain's CDR3 is CASSLNTGTGNNEQFF. Written as DNA, the CDR3 is TGTGCCAGCAGCTTAAACACCGGGACAGGGAACAATGAGCAGTTCTTC.

The chain carries TRBV5-1 and TRBJ2-5, with 7 bases identical to TRBD2. The V and J ends lost 4 bases and 5 bases, in that order; junction bases with no gene match: 11. CDR3 length equals 15 residues. The germline V gene encodes CDR1 SGHRS and CDR2 YFSETQ. The CDR3 nucleotides are TGCGCCAGCAGCGCCGAAGGCAGCGGGGCTGAGACCCAGTACTTC. It yields the protein CASSAEGSGAETQYF.